The clone carrying this T cell receptor (beta chain) was seen more than once but under ten times. What it recognizes is unknown. The CDR3 is 17 residues long. Trimming pared 1 base from V and 1 base from J, leaving 17 bases between. The record originates from a study of a mutant IDH1 vaccine in newly diagnosed glioma. On the study more broadly: Patients under treatment included about 62% males and around 38% females and had a mean age of around 40 years. Earlier therapy was either radiotherapy, temozolomide, or both, and most got both.

Time point specified: baseline, week 1 (first vaccination visit). The sample's treatment: pre-vaccination baseline after standard-of-care therapy. The donors' diagnosis was new WHO grade 3 or 4 astrocytoma that was IDH1-mutant and ATRX-lost. Profiled with immunoSEQ multiplex PCR; TCRdb holds only in-frame clones, not every one. Of about 33,000 clones in the sample, less than 90% are singletons; the top ten hold about 4.9%. Study conclusions and caveats: Seemingly, top peripheral T cell clonotype changes bore no relation to pseudoprogression.

The TCR sequence derives from a woman in her 40s with glioma. The source material was PBMCs, sampled from a glioma patient treated with radiotherapy, temozolomide or both. The V call is TRBV5-3, the J call TRBJ1-1; possibly TRBD1 for D (5 bases). TRBV5-3 is an ORF for which the function is uncertain. The chain's CDR3 is CARSLPNHAGTNTEAFF. CDR3 DNA sequence: TGTGCCAGAAGCTTGCCGAATCACGCAGGGACGAACACTGAAGCTTTCTTT.